This T cell receptor (beta chain) was profiled in a study of blood T cells in healthy people across ages. Comments on this clonotype: Its target is unknown.

Study-wide points: Age brought a roughly linear fall in TCR beta diversity measured per million T cells. Estimates of total diversity, which came from one million sequenced T cells, were considered to be underestimates.

A J-beta primer mix and a sample-barcoded 5' primer were used in a second PCR of roughly 6 to 11 cycles. In TCRdb, the 5' RACE reads were re-called with MiXCR into one record per CDR3 protein. The sample includes about 1.5 million distinct CDR3 sequences, roughly 43% of them seen just once. Healthy Caucasian individuals from Russia aged about 6 to 100 served as donors. Each of the donors had around 10 milliliters of peripheral blood drawn into EDTA-treated Vacutainer tubes. Sequences were obtained from blood. The TCR comes from a woman between 18 and 30 years old in good health.

CDR3 sequence (DNA): TGCGCCAGCAGTGAGTGGGGGGGCTCTGTGGAGACCCAGTTCTTC. Protein product: CASSEWGGSVETQFF. This chain connects TRBV10-2 to TRBJ2-1; the D gene is possibly TRBD2 (7 bases). CDR3 length equals 15 residues. Germline V gene data show CDR1 as WSHSY and CDR2 as SAAADI. V gave up 1 base and J gave up 13 bases, with 20 bases separating them.